This TCR beta chain was captured in a study of breast tumors, draining lymph nodes, adjacent tissues. Points from the study as a whole: Data fit most tumor T cells coming from lymph node, expanding in tumor.

In this sample, this clonotype turned up a few times. Its antigen is undetermined. Germline assignment: CDR1 LGHNT and CDR2 FRNRAP. The CDR3 consists of 17 residues. The V and J ends lost 6 bases and 5 bases, in that order; junction bases with no gene match: 12. Via MiXCR, TCRdb re-called the multiplex PCR reads, giving one row per CDR3 protein. Counted here are about 150,000 distinct CDR3 sequences, about 20% occurring once; the ten biggest clones make up just over 2.5%. The lymph nodes were axillary draining lymph nodes from breast cancer patients. Sequenced input: axillary lymph node tissue. The receptor was derived from a female donor with breast cancer. Some clones in this sample may be carry-over from other donors' samples. The chain recombines TRBV12-5 with TRBJ2-5; 13 nucleotides match TRBD2. The CDR3 sequence is CASGFWTSGRLAETQYF. CDR3 coding DNA: TGTGCTAGTGGATTCTGGACTAGCGGGAGACTGGCGGAGACCCAGTACTTC.